Detailed here is one T cell receptor (beta chain). Which antigen it targets is not known. Base qualities are not recorded, but no much larger clone differs from it by a single base. This sample was included in a study of CD8 T cells in Susac syndrome (dated by TCRdb to about 2019). With regard to the full study: The study used repertoire sequencing to test whether antigen drove CD8+ T cell activation and differentiation in Susac syndrome.

Peripheral blood CD8+ and CD4+ T cells from healthy donors, Susac syndrome patients and multiple sclerosis patients were profiled using high-throughput TCR beta sequencing. The multiple sclerosis controls were treatment-naive patients who had stable or active relapsing-remitting disease and met the revised McDonald criteria. Bulk CD8+ and CD4+ T cells were purified by magnetic negative isolation, while CD8+ TEMRA cells were enriched using FACS. Blood was collected in EDTA tubes and processed within 24 hours, with PBMCs isolated through density gradient centrifugation. PBMCs intended for TCR sequencing were frozen in liquid nitrogen and were later thawed in a 37 degrees C water bath. The sorted or isolated CD4+, CD8+ and CD8+ TEMRA cells had a purity of 90% or higher. RNA was extracted using the RNeasy kit, and about 0.5 to 1 ug of the RNA was reverse transcribed with random hexamers. The immunoSEQ multiplex PCR assay, covering 54 Vbeta and 13 Jbeta segments, was used to amplify TCR beta CDR3 regions. To correct PCR amplification bias, a synthetic template baseline was used for both primer optimization and computational correction. The authors' analysis ran thus. Only productive sequences were kept, with reads annotated to V, D and J genes according to IMGT and analyzed in immunoSEQ Analyzer. Clonality was calculated as one minus the Shannon entropy normalized by log2 of the number of productive unique sequences. Public and private clones were assessed among the 100 most prevalent clones of each patient and control. Clones were defined as Susac-specific when absent from the healthy and MS cohorts, from over a thousand published viral clones and from other ImmuneACCESS disease sequences. TCRdb ran its own pipeline on the public reads, namely fastp trimming at Q25 and MiXCR clone calling, and kept in-frame beta chains. Entries are consolidated by CDR3 protein sequence, retaining the most common genes and DNA. TCRdb, not the authors, supplied the V and J calls. Here the sample has some 200,000 distinct CDR3 sequences; roughly 96% occur a single time. Less than 0.095% of the sample comes from the top ten.

Broad study findings and their caveats: The study acknowledged that relatively few individuals were included in the TCR sequencing and HLA analysis.

The specimen was CD4+ T cells from PBMCs. The clonotype originates from a human donor with multiple sclerosis.

The CDR3 region: CASRRSTGTTDTQYF. The nucleotide sequence is given as TGTGCCAGCAGACGCTCTACAGGGACCACAGATACGCAGTATTTT. The chain links TRBV3-1 with TRBJ2-3; D gene: possibly TRBD1, on 6 matching bases. CDR1 and CDR2, per the germline V gene (reference sequence), are LGHDT and YNNKEL. The junction shows trimming of 6 bases on V and 2 bases on J, plus 15 bases between the germline ends. Including the terminal cysteine and phenylalanine, the CDR3 comprises 15 residues. This entry keeps only the CDR3 DNA: 45 bases, framed from base 1.